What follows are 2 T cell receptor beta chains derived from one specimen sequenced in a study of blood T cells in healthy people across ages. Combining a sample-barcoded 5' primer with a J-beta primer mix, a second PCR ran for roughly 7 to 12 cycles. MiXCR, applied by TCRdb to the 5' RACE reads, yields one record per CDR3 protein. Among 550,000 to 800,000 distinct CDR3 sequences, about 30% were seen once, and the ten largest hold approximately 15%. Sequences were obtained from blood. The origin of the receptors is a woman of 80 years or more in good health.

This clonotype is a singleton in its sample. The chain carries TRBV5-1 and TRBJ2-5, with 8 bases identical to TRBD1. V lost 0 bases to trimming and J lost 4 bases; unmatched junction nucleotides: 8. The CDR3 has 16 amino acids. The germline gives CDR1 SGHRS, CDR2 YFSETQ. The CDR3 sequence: CASSLADRAEGETQYF. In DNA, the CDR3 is TGCGCCAGCAGCTTGGCGGACAGGGCGGAGGGAGAGACCCAGTACTTC.

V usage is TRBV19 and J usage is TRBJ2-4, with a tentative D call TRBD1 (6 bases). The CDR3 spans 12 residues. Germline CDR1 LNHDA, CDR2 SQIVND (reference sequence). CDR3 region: CSSGQAKNIQYF. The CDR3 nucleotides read TGTTCTTCAGGACAGGCCAAAAACATTCAGTACTTC.